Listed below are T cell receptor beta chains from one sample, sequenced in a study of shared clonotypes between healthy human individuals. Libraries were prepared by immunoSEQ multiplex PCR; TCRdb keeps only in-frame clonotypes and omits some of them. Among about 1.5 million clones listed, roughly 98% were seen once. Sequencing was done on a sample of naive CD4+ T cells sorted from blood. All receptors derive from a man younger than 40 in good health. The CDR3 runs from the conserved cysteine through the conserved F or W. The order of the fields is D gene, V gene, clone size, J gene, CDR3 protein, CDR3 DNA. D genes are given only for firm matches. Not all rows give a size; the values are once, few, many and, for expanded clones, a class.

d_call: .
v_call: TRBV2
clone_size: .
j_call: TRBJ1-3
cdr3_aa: CASSELILSGNTIYF
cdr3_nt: TGTGCCAGCAGTGAGCTGATTCTCTCTGGAAACACCATATATTTT

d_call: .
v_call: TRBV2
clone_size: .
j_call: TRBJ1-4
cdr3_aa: CASRGGGFNEKLFF
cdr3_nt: TGTGCCAGCCGCGGTGGAGGGTTTAATGAAAAACTGTTTTTT

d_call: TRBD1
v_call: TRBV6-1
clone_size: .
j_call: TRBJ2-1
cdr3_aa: CASSQRQGPHEQFF
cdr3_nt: TGTGCCAGCAGTCAGAGACAGGGTCCCCATGAGCAGTTCTTC

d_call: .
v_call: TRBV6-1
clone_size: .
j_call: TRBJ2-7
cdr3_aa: CASSVVAESYEQYF
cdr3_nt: TGTGCCAGCAGTGTAGTGGCAGAGTCCTACGAGCAGTACTTC

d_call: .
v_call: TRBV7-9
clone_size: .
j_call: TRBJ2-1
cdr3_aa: CASSPRRGTPYNEQFF
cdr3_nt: TGTGCCAGCAGCCCCAGGCGAGGGACCCCCTACAATGAGCAGTTCTTC

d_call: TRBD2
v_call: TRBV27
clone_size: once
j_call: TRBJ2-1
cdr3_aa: CASSLLTSGDYNEQFF
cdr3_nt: TGTGCCAGCAGTTTATTGACTAGCGGGGACTACAATGAGCAGTTCTTC

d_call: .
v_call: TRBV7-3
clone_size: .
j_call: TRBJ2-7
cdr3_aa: CASSSTSRSYEQYF
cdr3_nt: TGTGCCAGCAGCTCGACTAGTCGCTCCTACGAGCAGTACTTC

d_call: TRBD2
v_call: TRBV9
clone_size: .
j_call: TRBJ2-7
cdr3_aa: CASSVLAGAEQYF
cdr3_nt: TGTGCCAGCAGCGTACTAGCGGGAGCCGAGCAGTACTTC

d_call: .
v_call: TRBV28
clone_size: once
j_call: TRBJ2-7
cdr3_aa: CASRNILPYEQYF
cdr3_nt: TGTGCCAGCAGGAACATCTTACCCTACGAGCAGTACTTC

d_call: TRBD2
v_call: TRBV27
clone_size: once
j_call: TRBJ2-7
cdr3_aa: CASRKDLLAGSYEQYF
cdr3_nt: TGTGCCAGCAGGAAAGACCTCCTAGCGGGTTCCTACGAGCAGTACTTC

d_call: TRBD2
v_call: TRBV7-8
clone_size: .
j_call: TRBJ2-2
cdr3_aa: CASSLKRDPTGELFF
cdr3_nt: TGTGCCAGCAGCTTAAAGCGGGACCCGACCGGGGAGCTGTTTTTT

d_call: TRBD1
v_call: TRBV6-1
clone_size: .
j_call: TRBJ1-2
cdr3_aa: CASIDFGTAYGYTF
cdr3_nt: TGTGCCAGCATTGACTTCGGGACAGCTTATGGCTACACCTTC

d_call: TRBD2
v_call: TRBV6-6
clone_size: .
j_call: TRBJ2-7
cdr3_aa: CASSSPSGVYEQYF
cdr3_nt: TGTGCCAGCAGTTCCCCTAGCGGCGTGTACGAGCAGTACTTC

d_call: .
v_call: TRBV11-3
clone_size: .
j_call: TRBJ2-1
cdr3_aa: CASSPQGDEQFF
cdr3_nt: TGTGCCAGCAGCCCCCAGGGCGATGAGCAGTTCTTC

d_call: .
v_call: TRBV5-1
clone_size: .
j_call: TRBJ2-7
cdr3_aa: CASSTTGNVRGEQYF
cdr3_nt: TGCGCCAGCAGCACCACAGGGAACGTCCGGGGGGAGCAGTACTTC

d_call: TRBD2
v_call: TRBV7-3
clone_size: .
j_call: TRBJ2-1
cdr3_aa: CASSSLAGASYNEQFF
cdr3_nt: TGTGCCAGCAGCTCGCTAGCGGGAGCCTCCTACAATGAGCAGTTCTTC

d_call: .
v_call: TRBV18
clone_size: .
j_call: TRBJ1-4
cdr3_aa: CASSPAPSLSTNEKLFF
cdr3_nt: TGTGCCAGCTCACCTGCCCCGTCCTTGTCAACTAATGAAAAACTGTTTTTT

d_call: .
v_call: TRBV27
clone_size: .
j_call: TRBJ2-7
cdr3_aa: CASSPEGLATYEQYF
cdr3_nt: TGTGCCAGCAGTCCTGAGGGCTTGGCTACCTACGAGCAGTACTTC

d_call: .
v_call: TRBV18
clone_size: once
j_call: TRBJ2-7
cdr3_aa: CASSNLAGQFYEQYF
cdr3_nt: TGTGCCAGCTCAAACCTCGCCGGACAGTTCTACGAGCAGTACTTC

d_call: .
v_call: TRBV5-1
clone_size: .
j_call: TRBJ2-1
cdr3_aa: CASFRDTSYNEQFF
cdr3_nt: TGCGCCAGCTTCCGGGACACCTCCTACAATGAGCAGTTCTTC

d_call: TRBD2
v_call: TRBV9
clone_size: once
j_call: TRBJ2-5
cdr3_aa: CASSPGTSGTTQYF
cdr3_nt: TGTGCCAGCAGCCCAGGGACTAGTGGGACCACCCAGTACTTC

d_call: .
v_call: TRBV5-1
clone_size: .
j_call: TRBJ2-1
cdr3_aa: CASSKTLDEQFF
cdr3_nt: TGCGCCAGCAGCAAAACCTTGGATGAGCAGTTCTTC

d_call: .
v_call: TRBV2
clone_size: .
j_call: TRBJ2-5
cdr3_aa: CASKGEETQYF
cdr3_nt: TGTGCCAGCAAAGGGGAAGAGACCCAGTACTTC

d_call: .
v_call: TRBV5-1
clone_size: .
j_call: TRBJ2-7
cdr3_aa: CASSLAPVGFVYEQYF
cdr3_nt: TGCGCCAGCAGCCTTGCCCCGGTGGGATTTGTCTACGAGCAGTACTTC

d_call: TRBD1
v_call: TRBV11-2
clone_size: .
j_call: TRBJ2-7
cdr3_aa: CASSLEGTVYEQYF
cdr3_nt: TGTGCCAGCAGCTTAGAGGGGACAGTCTACGAGCAGTACTTC

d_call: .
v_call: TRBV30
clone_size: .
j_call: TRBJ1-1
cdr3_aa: CAWIPYTEAFF
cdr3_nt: TGTGCCTGGATTCCGTACACTGAAGCTTTCTTT

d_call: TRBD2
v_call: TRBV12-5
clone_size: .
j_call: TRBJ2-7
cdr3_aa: CASGLSLAGVREQYF
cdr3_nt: TGTGCTAGTGGTTTGAGTCTAGCGGGAGTGAGGGAGCAGTACTTC

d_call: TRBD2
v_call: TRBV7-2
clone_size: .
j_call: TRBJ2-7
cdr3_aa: CASSLDLSGAHF
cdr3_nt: TGTGCCAGCAGCTTAGACCTTAGCGGGGCTCACTTC

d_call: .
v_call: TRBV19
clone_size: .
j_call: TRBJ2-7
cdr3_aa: CASSIAGTLNYEQYF
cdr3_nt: TGTGCCAGTAGTATAGCCGGGACGTTAAACTACGAGCAGTACTTC

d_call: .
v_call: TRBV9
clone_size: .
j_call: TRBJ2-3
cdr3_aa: CASSESLTDTQYF
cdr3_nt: TGTGCCAGCAGCGAAAGCCTCACAGATACGCAGTATTTT

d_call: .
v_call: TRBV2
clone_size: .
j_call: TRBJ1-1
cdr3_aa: CASGRTVNTEAFF
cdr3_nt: TGTGCCAGCGGCAGGACGGTTAACACTGAAGCTTTCTTT

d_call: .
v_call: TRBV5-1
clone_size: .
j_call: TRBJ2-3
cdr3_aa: CASSLPSTDTQYF
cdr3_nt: TGCGCCAGCAGCTTGCCATCCACAGATACGCAGTATTTT

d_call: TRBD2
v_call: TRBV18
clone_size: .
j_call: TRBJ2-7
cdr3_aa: CASSPLVTSATYEQYF
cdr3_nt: TGTGCCAGCTCACCATTAGTAACTAGCGCAACCTACGAGCAGTACTTC

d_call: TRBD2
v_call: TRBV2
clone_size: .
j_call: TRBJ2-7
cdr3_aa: CASRVGLAATYEQYF
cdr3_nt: TGTGCCAGCAGGGTAGGACTAGCGGCGACCTACGAGCAGTACTTC

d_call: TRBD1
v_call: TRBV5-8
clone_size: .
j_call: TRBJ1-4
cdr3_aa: CASSPGDSSNEKLFF
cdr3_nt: TGTGCCAGCAGCCCGGGGGACAGCTCTAATGAAAAACTGTTTTTT

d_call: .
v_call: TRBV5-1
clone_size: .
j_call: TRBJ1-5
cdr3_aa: CASSLVPDQPQHF
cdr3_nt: TGCGCCAGCAGCTTGGTTCCCGATCAGCCCCAGCATTTT

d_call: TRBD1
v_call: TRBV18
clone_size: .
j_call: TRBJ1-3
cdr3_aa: CASSVPGQGFSGNTIYF
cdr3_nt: TGTGCCAGCTCGGTCCCGGGACAGGGGTTCTCTGGAAACACCATATATTTT

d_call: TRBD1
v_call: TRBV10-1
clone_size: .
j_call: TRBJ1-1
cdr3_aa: CASSRTGQVEAFF
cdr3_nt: TGCGCCAGCAGCCGGACAGGGCAAGTTGAAGCTTTCTTT

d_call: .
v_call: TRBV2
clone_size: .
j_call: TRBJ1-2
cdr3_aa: CASSIDRLAYGYTF
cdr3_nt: TGTGCCAGCAGTATAGATAGGTTGGCCTATGGCTACACCTTC

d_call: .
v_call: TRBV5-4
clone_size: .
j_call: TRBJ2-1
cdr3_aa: CASSFPRDHNNEQFF
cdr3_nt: TGTGCCAGCAGCTTCCCCCGGGACCACAACAATGAGCAGTTCTTC